This is a list of T cell receptor beta chains from one sample in a study of blood T cell repertoires in COVID-19. Using immunoSEQ multiplex PCR, the repertoire was profiled, and TCRdb retains in-frame clones only, with some absent. The table has 250,000 to 350,000 clones, around 90% seen once; the top ten hold roughly 0.96%. Material for sequencing was peripheral blood. The source of these receptors is a middle-aged woman who had recovered from COVID-19. CDR3s include the opening cysteine and the closing phenylalanine or tryptophan. A D gene is named only where the DNA matches it firmly. Clone size is not always given. Where it is, it says once, few, many or a class for expanded clones.

d_call	clone_size	v_call	j_call	cdr3_nt	cdr3_aa
.	.	TRBV4-2	TRBJ2-7	TGTGCCAGCAGCCAAGATGGCGCGGCCCCGTGGGAGCAGTACTTC	CASSQDGAAPWEQYF
TRBD1	.	TRBV11-2	TRBJ1-1	TGTGCCAGCAGCTTAAACCCCGGACAGGGCGCTGAAGCTTTCTTT	CASSLNPGQGAEAFF
.	.	TRBV14	TRBJ1-4	TGTGCCAGCAGCCAATGGGCCGGGGGGGCAACTAATGAAAAACTGTTTTTT	CASSQWAGGATNEKLFF
TRBD1	.	TRBV6-6	TRBJ2-7	TGTGCCAGCAGAGAAACAGGGGGAAGCTACGAGCAGTACTTC	CASRETGGSYEQYF
TRBD2	.	TRBV30	TRBJ2-7	TGTGCCTGGAGTGTAACCGGGACTAGCGGGAGATTTTTGCCCTACGAGCAGTACTTC	CAWSVTGTSGRFLPYEQYF
TRBD2	.	TRBV7-9	TRBJ2-2	TGTGCCAGCAGCTTAGGTCTAGCGGGTACCGGGGAGCTGTTTTTT	CASSLGLAGTGELFF
.	once	TRBV25-1	TRBJ2-3	TGTGCCACTGGCGCGGGAGATACGCAGTATTTT	CATGAGDTQYF
TRBD1	.	TRBV7-2	TRBJ1-1	TGTGCCAGCAGCCTACACCGGGACAGGGGGCCGGCTTTCTTT	CASSLHRDRGPAFF
TRBD1	.	TRBV6-4	TRBJ2-3	TGTGCCAGCAGTCTGACAGGGTTGGGAAGTGCAGATACGCAGTATTTT	CASSLTGLGSADTQYF
TRBD2	once	TRBV7-2	TRBJ2-7	TGTGCCAGCAGCCCAGGGACTAGCGGCCAGGCCTACGAGCAGTACTTC	CASSPGTSGQAYEQYF
TRBD2	.	TRBV11-3	TRBJ2-1	TGTGCCAGCAGCTACCGGCTAGCGGGAGGGGACGGTGAGCAGTTCTTC	CASSYRLAGGDGEQFF
TRBD2	.	TRBV7-9	TRBJ2-5	TGTGCCAGCAGCTCACGACTAGCGGTGGCCCAAGAGACCCAGTACTTC	CASSSRLAVAQETQYF
.	.	TRBV30	TRBJ2-7	TGTGCCTGGAGTGACAGGAGCTCCTACGAGCAGTACTTC	CAWSDRSSYEQYF
TRBD2	few	TRBV27	TRBJ2-1	TGTGCCAGCAGTTTAGGGCGGGAGGCCTACAATGAGCAGTTCTTC	CASSLGREAYNEQFF
.	.	TRBV6-1	TRBJ2-3	TGTGCCAGCAGTGAAGAGGACTTAGAGCGGCGGTATTTT	CASSEEDLERRYF
TRBD1	.	TRBV4-1	TRBJ1-2	TGCGCCAGCAGCCCTGGACAGGGAGTTAACTATGGCTACACCTTC	CASSPGQGVNYGYTF
TRBD2	.	TRBV9	TRBJ2-2	TGTGCCAGCAGCGCAGTAGCGGGACGAACCGGGGAGCTGTTTTTT	CASSAVAGRTGELFF
.	.	TRBV10-3	TRBJ1-4	TGTGCCATCAGTGAAGTCAGGATTTCGACTAATGAAAAACTGTTTTTT	CAISEVRISTNEKLFF
TRBD1	.	TRBV24-1	TRBJ2-2	TGTGCCACCAGTGATTTGCCCGGGACAGGGTCCGGGGAGCTGTTTTTT	CATSDLPGTGSGELFF
.	.	TRBV10-3	TRBJ1-3	TGTGCCATCATGCAATCCGGGACAGGAAACACCATATATTTT	CAIMQSGTGNTIYF
TRBD1	.	TRBV30	TRBJ1-1	TGTGCCTCGATGACGGGGACAGTGAACACTGAAGCTTTCTTT	CASMTGTVNTEAFF
.	.	TRBV5-6	TRBJ2-2	TGTGCCAGCAGCCCTGAGGTCCGGCCCGGGGAGCTGTTTTTT	CASSPEVRPGELFF
.	.	TRBV11-2	TRBJ2-7	TGTGCCAGCAGCTTAGGGCAGGGGATAGACTACGAGCAGTACTTC	CASSLGQGIDYEQYF
TRBD1	.	TRBV27	TRBJ1-2	TGTGCCAGCAGCAGGACAGGGGGCAATGGCTACACCTTC	CASSRTGGNGYTF
TRBD1	.	TRBV24-1	TRBJ1-2	TGTGCCACCAGTGATTACAGGGGTGGCTACACCTTC	CATSDYRGGYTF
.	.	TRBV30	TRBJ1-2	TGTGCCCAAGAACAGATCGGTCTTGGCTACACCTTC	CAQEQIGLGYTF
TRBD1	.	TRBV19	TRBJ2-3	TGTGCCAGTAGTATGGGGCCCGCAGGGGGTGAGTTGGGAGCCCGCACAGATACGCAGTATTTT	CASSMGPAGGELGARTDTQYF
.	.	TRBV5-4	TRBJ2-2	TGTGCCAGCAGCGCCAATCTACTCTCGAACACCGGGGAGCTGTTTTTT	CASSANLLSNTGELFF
TRBD2	once	TRBV9	TRBJ2-3	TGTGCCAGCAGCCTAACGACTAGCGCAGATACGCAGTATTTT	CASSLTTSADTQYF
TRBD2	.	TRBV19	TRBJ2-1	TGTGCCAGTAGTTGGCTAGCGGACAATGAGCAGTTCTTC	CASSWLADNEQFF
TRBD2	.	TRBV5-1	TRBJ2-2	TGCGCCAGCAGCTTGGGAAGCGGGGCCCCCGGGGAGCTGTTTTTT	CASSLGSGAPGELFF
.	.	TRBV6-2/TRBV6-3	TRBJ2-5	TGTGCCAGCAGTTTACCACAGGGACCTCAAGAGACCCAGTACTTC	CASSLPQGPQETQYF
.	once	TRBV4-1	TRBJ2-5	TGCGCCAGCAGCCCGAATCGAGACATCCAAGAGACCCAGTACTTC	CASSPNRDIQETQYF
TRBD1	.	TRBV5-1	TRBJ2-7	TGCGCCAGCAGCTTGCGGGACAGAACATACGAGCAGTACTTC	CASSLRDRTYEQYF
.	.	TRBV28	TRBJ1-4	TGTGCCAGCAGTACGGCGGCGCAGGGAACTGAAAAACTGTTTTTT	CASSTAAQGTEKLFF
.	.	TRBV18	TRBJ1-1	TGTGCCAGCTCACCACCGGGAGGGAGGGACACTGAAGCTTTCTTT	CASSPPGGRDTEAFF
.	.	TRBV7-2	TRBJ2-3	TGTGCCAGCAGCCCTACTAGAGCCACAGATACGCAGTATTTT	CASSPTRATDTQYF
TRBD2	.	TRBV30	TRBJ2-1	TGTGCCTGGAGTCGAGCGGGAGGGCCTTACAATGAGCAGTTCTTC	CAWSRAGGPYNEQFF
TRBD1	once	TRBV11-1	TRBJ1-1	TGTGCCAGCAGCTCGAACAGGGGGAACACTGAAGCTTTCTTT	CASSSNRGNTEAFF
TRBD2	.	TRBV4-1	TRBJ2-4	TGCGCCAGCAGCCAAGATTCATCGGGACTAGGTAAACTAGCCAAAAACATTCAGTACTTC	CASSQDSSGLGKLAKNIQYF
.	once	TRBV30	TRBJ2-2	TGTGCCTGGAGTGCGGGACTGAACACCGGGGAGCTGTTTTTT	CAWSAGLNTGELFF
.	.	TRBV19	TRBJ2-2	TGTGCCAGTAAAGGTGTCGGGGAACCAGACACCGGGGAGCTGTTTTTT	CASKGVGEPDTGELFF
TRBD2	.	TRBV10-3	TRBJ2-1	TGTGCCATCATGCCCGGGACTAGCGGGAGCGGCGGAAATGAGCAGTTCTTC	CAIMPGTSGSGGNEQFF
.	once	TRBV4-1	TRBJ2-7	TGCGCCAGCAGCCAATTGGGCAGATCACCTTACGAGCAGTACTTC	CASSQLGRSPYEQYF
.	.	TRBV6-1	TRBJ2-1	TGTGCCAGCAGTGAAATCGGAGGGGTTAGATCCTACAATGAGCAGTTCTTC	CASSEIGGVRSYNEQFF
TRBD1	.	TRBV6-4	TRBJ2-1	TGTGCCAGCAGTGTTAGGGACAGGGGGAACGATGAGCAGTTCTTC	CASSVRDRGNDEQFF
.	.	TRBV20-1	TRBJ2-5	TGCAGTGCACTTCAAGAGACCCAGTACTTC	CSALQETQYF
.	.	TRBV10-3	TRBJ2-5	TGTGCCATCAGTGCGGAGTCGGTAGAGACCCAGTACTTC	CAISAESVETQYF
.	.	TRBV10-1	TRBJ1-1	TGCGCCAGCAGTGGAGGCCCGGGCACTGAAGCTTTCTTT	CASSGGPGTEAFF
.	.	TRBV11-3	TRBJ1-1	TGTGCCAGCAGCCAACAGTACACTGAAGCTTTCTTT	CASSQQYTEAFF
TRBD1	.	TRBV6-6	TRBJ1-5	TGTGCCAGCAGTCTCTCCGGGACAGGGGGCGCGGGATACCAGCCCCAGCATTTT	CASSLSGTGGAGYQPQHF